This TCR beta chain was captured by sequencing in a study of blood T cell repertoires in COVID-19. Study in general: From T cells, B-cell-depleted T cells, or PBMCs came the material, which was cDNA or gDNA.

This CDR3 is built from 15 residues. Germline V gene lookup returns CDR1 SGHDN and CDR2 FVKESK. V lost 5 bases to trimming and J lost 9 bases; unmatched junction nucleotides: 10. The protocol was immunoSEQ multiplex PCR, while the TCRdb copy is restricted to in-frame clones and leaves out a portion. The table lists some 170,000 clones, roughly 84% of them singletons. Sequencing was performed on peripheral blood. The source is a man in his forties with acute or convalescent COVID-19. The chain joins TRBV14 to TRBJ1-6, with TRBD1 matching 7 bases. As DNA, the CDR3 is TGTGCCAGCAGCGCCCAGACAGGGATGGGTTCACCCCTCCACTTT. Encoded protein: CASSAQTGMGSPLHF. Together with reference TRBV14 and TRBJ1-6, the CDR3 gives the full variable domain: EAGVTQFPSHSVIEKGQTVTLRCDPISGHDNLYWYRRVMGKEIKFLLHFVKESKQDESGMPNNRFLAERTGGTYSTLKVQPAELEDSGVYFCASSAQTGMGSPLHFGNGTRLTVT.